This is a list of T cell receptor beta chains from one sample in a study of CD4 T cells in relation to SARS-CoV-2 and coronaviruses. The assay was immunoSEQ multiplex PCR, and TCRdb's table has in-frame clones only and misses some. The table has about 25,000 clones, 60% to 85% seen once. The antigens these receptors bind are not known. Sequencing used CD4+ T cells from PBMCs, cultured in vitro. These receptors came from a human donor in good health. CDR3s include the opening cysteine and the closing phenylalanine or tryptophan. A D gene is named only where the DNA matches it firmly. Size values are once, few and many counts, or a class for expanded clones, and some rows have none.

d_call j_call clone_size v_call cdr3_aa cdr3_nt
TRBD1 TRBJ1-5 . TRBV29-1 CSVGVGQGSHSNQPQHF TGCAGCGTTGGGGTGGGACAGGGGTCCCATAGCAATCAGCCCCAGCATTTT
. TRBJ1-5 few TRBV10-3 CAISERQDQPQHF TGTGCCATCAGTGAGAGACAGGATCAGCCCCAGCATTTT
. TRBJ2-1 . TRBV23-1 CASSQLTWGLPSYNEQFF TGCGCCAGCAGTCAGCTGACATGGGGGTTGCCCTCCTACAATGAGCAGTTCTTC
. TRBJ2-7 . TRBV6-1 CASSEARYEQYF TGTGCCAGCAGTGAAGCGCGATACGAGCAGTACTTC
. TRBJ2-7 . TRBV6-5 CASNTGHSPYEQYF TGTGCCAGCAATACGGGACACTCTCCCTACGAGCAGTACTTC
. TRBJ2-3 once TRBV19 CASSGGGRLAQYF TGTGCCAGTAGTGGCGGGGGCCGCCTGGCGCAGTATTTT
TRBD1 TRBJ2-2 . TRBV9 CASSALSGTGVVGELFF TGTGCCAGCAGCGCTTTATCCGGGACAGGGGTGGTCGGGGAGCTGTTTTTT
. TRBJ1-4 . TRBV4-1 CASSQPLTRQSREKLFF TGCGCCAGCAGCCAACCCCTTACTAGACAATCTCGGGAAAAACTGTTTTTT
. TRBJ1-6 . TRBV9 CASSVEGQGYSPLHF TGTGCCAGCAGCGTCGAAGGCCAGGGTTATTCACCCCTCCACTTT
TRBD2 TRBJ2-7 few TRBV28 CASSGGLAAVYEQYF TGTGCCAGCAGTGGGGGACTAGCGGCTGTCTACGAGCAGTACTTC